This TCR beta chain emerged from a study of T cells in localized non-small cell lung cancer. Study observations and caveats: Elevated circulating T cell density in blood was associated with longer overall survival. The study detected a median about 60 of the top 100 tumor clones in adjacent lung. Without multi-region sequencing, intratumor heterogeneity could not be excluded.

Profiling relied on immunoSEQ multiplex PCR, and the TCRdb table lists in-frame clones only, not all of them. Seen here are roughly 90,000 clones, roughly 90% observed once, and the top ten hold 4.1%. Concerning this clone: Its antigen remains unidentified.

Trimming left V 6 bases short and J 1 base short, with 11 bases between. Germline V gene sequence: CDR1 MNHNY, CDR2 SVGAGI (reference sequence). This CDR3 has 14 residues. This specimen was PBMCs, taken before any cancer treatment. This chain uses TRBV6-6 with TRBJ2-3, with D perhaps matching TRBD2 (5 bases). The source of this sequence is a woman aged 35 to 69 with stage II squamous cell lung carcinoma. CDR3 DNA: TGTGCCAGCAGACAAGGACTGGGCACAGATACGCAGTATTTT. Amino acid sequence: CASRQGLGTDTQYF.